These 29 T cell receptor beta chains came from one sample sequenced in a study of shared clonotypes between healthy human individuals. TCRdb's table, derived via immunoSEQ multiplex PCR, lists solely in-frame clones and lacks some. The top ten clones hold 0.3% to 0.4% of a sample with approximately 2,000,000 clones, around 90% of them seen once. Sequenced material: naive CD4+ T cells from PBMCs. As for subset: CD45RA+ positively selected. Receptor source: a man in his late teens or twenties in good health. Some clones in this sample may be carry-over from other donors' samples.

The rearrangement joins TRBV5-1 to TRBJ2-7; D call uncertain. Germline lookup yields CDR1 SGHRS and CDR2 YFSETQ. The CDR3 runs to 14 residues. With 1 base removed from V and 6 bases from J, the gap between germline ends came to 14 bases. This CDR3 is CASSLLDGRVEQYF. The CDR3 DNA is TGCGCCAGCAGCTTGCTGGACGGAAGGGTCGAGCAGTACTTC. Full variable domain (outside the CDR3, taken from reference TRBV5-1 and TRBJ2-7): KAGVTQTPRYLIKTRGQQVTLSCSPISGHRSVSWYQQTPGQGLQFLFEYFSETQRNKGNFPGRFSGRQFSNSRSEMNVSTLELGDSALYLCASSLLDGRVEQYFGPGTRLTVT.

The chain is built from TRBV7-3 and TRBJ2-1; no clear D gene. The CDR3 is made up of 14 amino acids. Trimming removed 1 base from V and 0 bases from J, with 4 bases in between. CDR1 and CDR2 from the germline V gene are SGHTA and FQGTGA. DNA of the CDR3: TGTGCCAGCAGCTTAAGTCGCTCCTACAATGAGCAGTTCTTC. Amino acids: CASSLSRSYNEQFF.

The CDR3 nucleotides read TGCGCCAGCAGCCAAACTCGGTACAATGAGCAGTTCTTC. Translating it yields CASSQTRYNEQFF. The J gene is TRBJ2-1, the V gene TRBV4-3; D is unclear. Per the germline V gene, CDR1 is LGHNA and CDR2 is YSLEER. The V end was cut by 2 bases, the J end by 4 bases, with 6 bases between. The CDR3 has 13 amino acids.

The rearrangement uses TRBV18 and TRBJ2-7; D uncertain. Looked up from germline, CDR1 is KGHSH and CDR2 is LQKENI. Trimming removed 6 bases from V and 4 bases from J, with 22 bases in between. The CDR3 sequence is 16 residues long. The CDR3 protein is CASSTRKSGMGYEQYF. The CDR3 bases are TGTGCCAGCTCCACCCGGAAGTCGGGTATGGGGTACGAGCAGTACTTC. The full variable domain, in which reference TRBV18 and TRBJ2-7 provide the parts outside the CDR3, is NAGVMQNPRHLVRRRGQEARLRCSPMKGHSHVYWYRQLPEEGLKFMVYLQKENIIDESGMPKERFSAEFPKEGPSILRIQQVVRGDSAAYFCASSTRKSGMGYEQYFGPGTRLTVT.

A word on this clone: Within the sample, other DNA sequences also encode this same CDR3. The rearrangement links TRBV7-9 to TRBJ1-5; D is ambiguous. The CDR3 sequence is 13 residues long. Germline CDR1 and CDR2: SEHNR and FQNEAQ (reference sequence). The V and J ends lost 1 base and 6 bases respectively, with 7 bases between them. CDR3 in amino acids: CASSLEGGQPQHF. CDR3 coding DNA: TGTGCCAGCAGCTTAGAGGGCGGTCAGCCCCAGCATTTT.

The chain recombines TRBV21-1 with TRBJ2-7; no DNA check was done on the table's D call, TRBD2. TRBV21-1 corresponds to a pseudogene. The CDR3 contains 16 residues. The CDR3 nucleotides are TGTGCCAGCAGCCCTCGCCTAGCGGGCTGCTCCTACGAGCAGTACTTC. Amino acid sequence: CASSPRLAGCSYEQYF.

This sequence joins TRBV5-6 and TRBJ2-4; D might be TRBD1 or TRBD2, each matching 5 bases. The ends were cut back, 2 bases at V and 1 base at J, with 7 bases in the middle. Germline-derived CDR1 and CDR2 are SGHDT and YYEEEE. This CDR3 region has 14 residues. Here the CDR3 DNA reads TGTGCCAGCAGCTTCTGGGGGGCCAAAAACATTCAGTACTTC. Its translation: CASSFWGAKNIQYF.

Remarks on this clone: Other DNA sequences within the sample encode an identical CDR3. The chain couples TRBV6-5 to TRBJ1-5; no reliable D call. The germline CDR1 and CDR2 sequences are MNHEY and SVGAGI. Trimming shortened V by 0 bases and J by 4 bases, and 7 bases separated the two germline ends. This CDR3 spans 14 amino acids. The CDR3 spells CASSYSGPNQPQHF. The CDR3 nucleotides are TGTGCCAGCAGTTACTCCGGGCCGAATCAGCCCCAGCATTTT.

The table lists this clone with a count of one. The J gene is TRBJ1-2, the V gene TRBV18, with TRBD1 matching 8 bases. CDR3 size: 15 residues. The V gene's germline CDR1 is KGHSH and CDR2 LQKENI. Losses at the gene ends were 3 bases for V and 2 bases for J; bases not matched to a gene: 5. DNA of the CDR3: TGTGCCAGCTCACCTGTGACAGGGGTGAACTATGGCTACACCTTC. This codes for CASSPVTGVNYGYTF.

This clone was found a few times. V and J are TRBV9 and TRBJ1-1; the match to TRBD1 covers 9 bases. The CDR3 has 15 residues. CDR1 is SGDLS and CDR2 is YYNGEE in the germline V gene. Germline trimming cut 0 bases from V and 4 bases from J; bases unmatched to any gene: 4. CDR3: CASSVGDRAFTEAFF. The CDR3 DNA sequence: TGTGCCAGCAGCGTAGGGGACAGGGCGTTCACTGAAGCTTTCTTT.

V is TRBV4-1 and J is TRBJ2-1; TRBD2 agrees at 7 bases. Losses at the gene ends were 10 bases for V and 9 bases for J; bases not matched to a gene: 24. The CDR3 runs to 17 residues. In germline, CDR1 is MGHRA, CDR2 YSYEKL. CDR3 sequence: CATHPGLAVTLRSEQFF. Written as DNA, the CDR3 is TGCGCCACCCACCCCGGGCTAGCGGTGACACTTAGGAGTGAGCAGTTCTTC.

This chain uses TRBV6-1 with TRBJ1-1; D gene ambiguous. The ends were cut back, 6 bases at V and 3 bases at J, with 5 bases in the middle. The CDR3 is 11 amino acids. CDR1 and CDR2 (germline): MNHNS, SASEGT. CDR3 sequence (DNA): TGTGCCAGCAGCATAGACACTGAAGCTTTCTTT. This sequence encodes CASSIDTEAFF.

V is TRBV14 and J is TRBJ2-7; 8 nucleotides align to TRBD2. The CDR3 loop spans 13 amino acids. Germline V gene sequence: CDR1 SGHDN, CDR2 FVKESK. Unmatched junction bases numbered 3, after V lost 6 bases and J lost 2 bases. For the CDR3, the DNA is TGTGCCAGCAGAACTAGCGGAACCTACGAGCAGTACTTC. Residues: CASRTSGTYEQYF.

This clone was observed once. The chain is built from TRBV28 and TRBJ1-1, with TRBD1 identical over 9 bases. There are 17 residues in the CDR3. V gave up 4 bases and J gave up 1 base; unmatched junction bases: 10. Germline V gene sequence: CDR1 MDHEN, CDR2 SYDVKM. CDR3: CASSSGGNRGRNTEAFF. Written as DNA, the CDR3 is TGTGCCAGCAGTTCTGGGGGAAACAGGGGGCGGAACACTGAAGCTTTCTTT.

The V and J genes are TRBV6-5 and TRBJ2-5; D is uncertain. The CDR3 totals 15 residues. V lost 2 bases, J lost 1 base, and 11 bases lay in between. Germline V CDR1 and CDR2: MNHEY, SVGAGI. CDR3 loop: CASSYTTGFQETQYF. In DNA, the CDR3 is TGTGCCAGCAGTTACACCACGGGTTTCCAAGAGACCCAGTACTTC.

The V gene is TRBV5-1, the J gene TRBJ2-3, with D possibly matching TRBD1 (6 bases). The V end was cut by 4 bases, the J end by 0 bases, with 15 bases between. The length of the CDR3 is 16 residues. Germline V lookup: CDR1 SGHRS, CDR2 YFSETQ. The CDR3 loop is CASSIRGARSTDTQYF. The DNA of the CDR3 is TGCGCCAGCAGCATCAGGGGCGCACGGAGCACAGATACGCAGTATTTT.

The CDR3: CASSYSPGTDTQYF. In nucleotides, the CDR3 is TGCGCCAGCAGTTACAGCCCCGGCACAGATACGCAGTATTTT. This chain uses TRBV5-1 with TRBJ2-3; D remains unclear. V dropped 5 bases and J dropped 1 base, with 11 bases sitting between them. The CDR3 extends over 14 amino acids. Germline V CDR1 and CDR2: SGHRS, YFSETQ.

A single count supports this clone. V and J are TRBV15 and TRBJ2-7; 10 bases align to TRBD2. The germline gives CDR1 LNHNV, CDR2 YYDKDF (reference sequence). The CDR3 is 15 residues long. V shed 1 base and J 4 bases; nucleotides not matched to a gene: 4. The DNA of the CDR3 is TGTGCCACCAGCAGAGGGGTAGCGGGAGGTTACGAGCAGTACTTC. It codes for CATSRGVAGGYEQYF.

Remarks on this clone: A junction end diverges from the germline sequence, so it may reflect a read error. The CDR3 coding sequence is TGTGCCAGCAGCCCCGAGGGCTGCACCTTC. Translated: CASSPEGCTF. This rearrangement joins TRBV11-3 to TRBJ1-2; D call uncertain. CDR1 and CDR2 (germline): SGHNT, YENEEA. The CDR3 sequence is 10 residues long.

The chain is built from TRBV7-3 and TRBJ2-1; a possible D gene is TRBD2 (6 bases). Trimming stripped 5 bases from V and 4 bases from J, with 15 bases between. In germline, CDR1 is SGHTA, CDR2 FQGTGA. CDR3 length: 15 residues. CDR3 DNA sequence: TGTGCCAGCAGCCAACGAGGGGACTCTTACAATGAGCAGTTCTTC. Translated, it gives CASSQRGDSYNEQFF.

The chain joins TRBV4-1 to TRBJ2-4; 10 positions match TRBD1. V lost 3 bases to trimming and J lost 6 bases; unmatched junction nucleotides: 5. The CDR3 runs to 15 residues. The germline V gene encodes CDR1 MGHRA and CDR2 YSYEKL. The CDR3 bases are TGCGCCAGCAGCCACATTGGGGACAGGGGAAACATTCAGTACTTC. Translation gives CASSHIGDRGNIQYF.

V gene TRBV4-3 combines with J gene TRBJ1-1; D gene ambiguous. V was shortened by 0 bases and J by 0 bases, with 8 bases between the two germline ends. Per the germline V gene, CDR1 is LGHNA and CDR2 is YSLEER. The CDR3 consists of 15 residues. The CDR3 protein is CASSQEGSLNTEAFF. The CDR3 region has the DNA TGCGCCAGCAGCCAAGAAGGGAGTTTGAACACTGAAGCTTTCTTT.

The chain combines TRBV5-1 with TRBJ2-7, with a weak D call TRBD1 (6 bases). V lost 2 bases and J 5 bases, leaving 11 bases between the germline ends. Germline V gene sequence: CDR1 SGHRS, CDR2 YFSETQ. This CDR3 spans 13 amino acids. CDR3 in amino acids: CASSLPGVDEQYF. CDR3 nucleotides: TGCGCCAGCAGCTTACCAGGGGTCGACGAGCAGTACTTC.

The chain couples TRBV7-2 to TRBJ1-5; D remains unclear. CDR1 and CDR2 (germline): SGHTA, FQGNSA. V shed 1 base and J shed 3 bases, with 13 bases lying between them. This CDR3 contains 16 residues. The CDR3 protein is CASSLDPNRYNQPQHF. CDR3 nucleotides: TGTGCCAGCAGCTTAGATCCAAACCGTTACAATCAGCCCCAGCATTTT.

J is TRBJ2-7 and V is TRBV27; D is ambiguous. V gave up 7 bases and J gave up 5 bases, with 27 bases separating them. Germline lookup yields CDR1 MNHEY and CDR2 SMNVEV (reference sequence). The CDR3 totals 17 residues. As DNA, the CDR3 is TGTGCCAGCACCCCTCGTTTCGGAACCCAAGGGAATCACGAGCAGTACTTC. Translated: CASTPRFGTQGNHEQYF.

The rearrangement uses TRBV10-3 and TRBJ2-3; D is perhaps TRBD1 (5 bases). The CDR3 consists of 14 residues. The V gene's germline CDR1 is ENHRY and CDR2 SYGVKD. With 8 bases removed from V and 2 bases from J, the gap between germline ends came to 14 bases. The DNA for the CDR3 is TGTGCCATCGCCTTAAGCAGGGACACAGATACGCAGTATTTT. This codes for CAIALSRDTDTQYF.

This CDR3 reads CASQPGAGDTGELFF. In DNA, the CDR3 is TGTGCCAGCCAACCCGGGGCAGGGGACACCGGGGAGCTGTTTTTT. This chain uses TRBV7-9 with TRBJ2-2, with a tentative D call TRBD1 (6 bases). Germline lookup yields CDR1 SEHNR and CDR2 FQNEAQ (reference sequence). V was pared by 8 bases and J by 3 bases, with 16 bases between. The CDR3 is 15 residues long.

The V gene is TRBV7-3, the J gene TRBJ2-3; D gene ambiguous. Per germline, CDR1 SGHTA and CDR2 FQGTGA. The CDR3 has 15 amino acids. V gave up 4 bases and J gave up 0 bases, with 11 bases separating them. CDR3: CASSSGRPSTDTQYF. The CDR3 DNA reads TGTGCCAGCAGCTCCGGAAGACCTAGCACAGATACGCAGTATTTT.

The CDR3 here is CASSLHRGEGRPEAFF. The DNA for the CDR3 is TGTGCCAGCAGCCTCCACAGGGGGGAAGGTCGACCTGAAGCTTTCTTT. The V and J genes are TRBV4-2 and TRBJ1-1; 8 bases are a match to TRBD1. This CDR3 comprises 16 residues. CDR1 is LGHNA and CDR2 is YNFKEQ in the germline V gene. The V gene end was trimmed by 4 bases and the J gene end by 6 bases; junction bases not matched to a gene: 13.